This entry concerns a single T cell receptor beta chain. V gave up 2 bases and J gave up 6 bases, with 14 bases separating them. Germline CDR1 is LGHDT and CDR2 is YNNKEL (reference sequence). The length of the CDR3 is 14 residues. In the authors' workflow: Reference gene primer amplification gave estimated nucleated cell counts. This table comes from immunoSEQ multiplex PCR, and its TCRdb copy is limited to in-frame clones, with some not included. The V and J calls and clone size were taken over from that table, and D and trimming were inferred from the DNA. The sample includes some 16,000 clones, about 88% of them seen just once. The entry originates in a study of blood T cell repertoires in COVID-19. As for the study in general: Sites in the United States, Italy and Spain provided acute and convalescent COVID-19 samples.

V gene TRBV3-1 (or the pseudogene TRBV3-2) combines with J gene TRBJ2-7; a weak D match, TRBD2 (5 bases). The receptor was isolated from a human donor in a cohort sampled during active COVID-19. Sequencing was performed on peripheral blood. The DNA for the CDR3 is TGTGCCAGCAGCCAAAGGTCAGGTCGGGGCGAGCAGTACTTC. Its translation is CASSQRSGRGEQYF.